This T cell receptor beta chain stems from a study of T cell repertoires in cytomegalovirus infection. Broader study findings: What dominated the ex vivo response were HLA-C-restricted CMV-specific TCR beta clonotypes.

The V and J ends lost 3 bases and 6 bases respectively, with 13 bases between them. Germline V lookup: CDR1 SGDLS, CDR2 YYNGEE. CDR3 length: 14 residues. A single record per CDR3 protein comes from TCRdb applying MiXCR to the reads. The table shows approximately 550,000 distinct CDR3 sequences, with about 15% occurring only once. Only a few counts were recorded for this clonotype. The antigen is not known. Specimen: CD8+ T cells from PBMCs. This clonotype originated in a human donor in good health (CMV status not recorded). Some clones in this sample may be carry-over from other donors' samples. The chain couples TRBV9 to TRBJ1-5; D remains unclear. The CDR3 DNA follows: TGTGCCAGCAGCGGAGGAGGCCGTAGTCAGCCCCAGCATTTT. Its protein is CASSGGGRSQPQHF.